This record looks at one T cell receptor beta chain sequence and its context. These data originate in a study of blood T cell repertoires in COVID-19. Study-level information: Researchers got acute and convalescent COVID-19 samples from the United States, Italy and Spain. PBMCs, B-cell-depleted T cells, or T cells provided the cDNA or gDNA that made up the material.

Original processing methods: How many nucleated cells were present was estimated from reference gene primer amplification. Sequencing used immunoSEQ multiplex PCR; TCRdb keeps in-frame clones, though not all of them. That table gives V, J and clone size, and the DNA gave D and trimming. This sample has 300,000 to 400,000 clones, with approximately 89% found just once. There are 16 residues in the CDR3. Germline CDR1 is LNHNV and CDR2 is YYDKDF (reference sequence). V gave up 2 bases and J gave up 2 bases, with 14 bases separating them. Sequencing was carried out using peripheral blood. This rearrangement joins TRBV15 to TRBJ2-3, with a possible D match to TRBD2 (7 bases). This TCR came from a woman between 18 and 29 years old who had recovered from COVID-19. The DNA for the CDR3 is TGTGCCACCAGCAGAACCTTGGGGGGGCCCACAGATACGCAGTATTTT. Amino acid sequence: CATSRTLGGPTDTQYF.